These T cell receptor beta chains were read from a single sample in a study of blood T cell repertoires in COVID-19. Assay used: immunoSEQ multiplex PCR; TCRdb lists only in-frame clones, some missing. The table has 200,000 or so clones, around nine tenths seen once. Sequencing was performed on peripheral blood. All receptors derive from a man aged 65 to 85 with active or convalescent COVID-19. Each CDR3 is given with its conserved first and last residue. The order of the fields is clone size, J gene, V gene, D gene, CDR3 protein, CDR3 DNA. A D gene is named only where the DNA matches it firmly. Clone size is not always given. Where it is, it says once, few, many or a class for expanded clones.

size: few; J: TRBJ2-7; V: TRBV28; D: .; CDR3: CASSFRGPLYEQYF; DNA: TGTGCCAGCAGTTTCAGGGGCCCCCTTTACGAGCAGTACTTC
size: .; J: TRBJ2-5; V: TRBV6-5; D: TRBD1; CDR3: CASRQGVQETQYF; DNA: TGTGCCAGCAGACAGGGGGTCCAAGAGACCCAGTACTTC
size: .; J: TRBJ1-6; V: TRBV11-2; D: .; CDR3: CASSLDGGRASSYNSPLHF; DNA: TGTGCCAGCAGCTTAGACGGGGGGCGGGCGAGCTCCTATAATTCACCCCTCCACTTT
size: .; J: TRBJ2-1; V: TRBV7-7; D: .; CDR3: CASSLAPGQYNEQFF; DNA: TGTGCTAGCAGCTTAGCACCCGGACAGTACAATGAGCAGTTCTTC
size: .; J: TRBJ1-2; V: TRBV6-5; D: .; CDR3: CASSYSGTVMYGYTF; DNA: TGTGCCAGCAGTTACTCGGGCACCGTTATGTATGGCTACACCTTC
size: .; J: TRBJ1-4; V: TRBV19; D: .; CDR3: CASSIGTASEKLFF; DNA: TGTGCCAGTAGTATAGGGACAGCGAGTGAAAAACTGTTTTTT
size: .; J: TRBJ2-1; V: TRBV7-8; D: TRBD2; CDR3: CASSLRTSGRVSNEQFF; DNA: TGTGCCAGCAGCTTAAGAACTAGCGGGAGGGTCAGCAATGAGCAGTTCTTC
size: once; J: TRBJ2-7; V: TRBV28; D: .; CDR3: CASSWRVNEQYF; DNA: TGTGCCAGCAGTTGGAGGGTCAACGAGCAGTACTTC
size: .; J: TRBJ2-7; V: TRBV6-1; D: .; CDR3: CASSDFYEQYF; DNA: TGTGCCAGCAGTGACTTCTACGAGCAGTACTTC
size: .; J: TRBJ2-2; V: TRBV27; D: .; CDR3: CASGEAGELFF; DNA: TGTGCCAGCGGGGAGGCCGGGGAGCTGTTTTTT
size: .; J: TRBJ2-3; V: TRBV9; D: .; CDR3: CASSVAWSVDTQYF; DNA: TGTGCCAGCAGCGTAGCGTGGAGTGTAGATACGCAGTATTTT
size: few; J: TRBJ2-3; V: TRBV10-3; D: TRBD2; CDR3: CAISELTGTSGTDTQYF; DNA: TGTGCCATCAGTGAGCTCACCGGGACTAGCGGCACAGATACGCAGTATTTT
size: .; J: TRBJ1-4; V: TRBV5-1; D: TRBD1; CDR3: CASSPGTDQLNEKLFF; DNA: TGCGCCAGCAGCCCTGGGACAGATCAACTTAATGAAAAACTGTTTTTT
size: .; J: TRBJ2-5; V: TRBV5-4; D: .; CDR3: CASSFGSQETQYF; DNA: TGTGCCAGCAGCTTTGGCAGCCAAGAGACCCAGTACTTC
size: .; J: TRBJ2-3; V: TRBV4-3; D: TRBD2; CDR3: CASSHRTSGHTDTQYF; DNA: TGCGCCAGCAGCCATCGGACTAGCGGACACACAGATACGCAGTATTTT
size: .; J: TRBJ2-2; V: TRBV21-1; D: .; CDR3: CASSQDEQGLTNTGELFF; DNA: TGTGCCAGCAGTCAAGACGAACAGGGGTTGACGAACACCGGGGAGCTGTTTTTT
size: .; J: TRBJ1-5; V: TRBV7-2; D: .; CDR3: CASSLEVGGGPSNQPQHF; DNA: TGTGCCAGCAGCTTAGAGGTGGGAGGAGGTCCGAGCAATCAGCCCCAGCATTTT
size: once; J: TRBJ1-3; V: TRBV7-8; D: TRBD1; CDR3: CASSLRTGASGNTIYF; DNA: TGTGCCAGCAGCTTAAGAACAGGGGCCTCTGGAAACACCATATATTTT
size: .; J: TRBJ2-6; V: TRBV7-2; D: TRBD1; CDR3: CASSPTGGGANVLTF; DNA: TGTGCCAGCAGCCCGACAGGGGGTGGGGCCAACGTCCTGACTTTC
size: few; J: TRBJ2-7; V: TRBV28; D: TRBD2; CDR3: CASSSPGLPYEQYF; DNA: TGTGCCAGCAGTTCTCCGGGACTACCCTACGAGCAGTACTTC
size: once; J: TRBJ2-7; V: TRBV19; D: .; CDR3: CASSGTTGHYEQYF; DNA: TGTGCCAGTAGCGGGACAACAGGGCACTACGAGCAGTACTTC
size: .; J: TRBJ2-5; V: TRBV15; D: TRBD1; CDR3: CATSLNRGAQETQYF; DNA: TGTGCCACCAGCCTGAACAGGGGGGCCCAAGAGACCCAGTACTTC
size: .; J: TRBJ2-5; V: TRBV10-2; D: .; CDR3: CASSSPRGNPGETQYF; DNA: TGCGCCAGCAGCTCCCCCCGGGGGAACCCGGGAGAGACCCAGTACTTC
size: .; J: TRBJ1-5; V: TRBV9; D: TRBD1; CDR3: CASSVTGDSNQPQHF; DNA: TGTGCCAGCAGCGTGACAGGGGATAGCAATCAGCCCCAGCATTTT
size: few; J: TRBJ1-2; V: TRBV2; D: TRBD1; CDR3: CASSIRQGAVGYTF; DNA: TGTGCCAGCAGTATCCGACAGGGGGCCGTGGGCTACACCTTC
size: few; J: TRBJ2-5; V: TRBV12-3/TRBV12-4; D: TRBD2; CDR3: CASKGSGGSYF; DNA: TGTGCCAGCAAGGGTAGCGGGGGATCCTACTTC
size: .; J: TRBJ2-2; V: TRBV29-1; D: .; CDR3: CSIKDRNTGELFF; DNA: TGCAGTATCAAGGACAGAAACACCGGGGAGCTGTTTTTT
size: .; J: TRBJ2-5; V: TRBV5-1; D: .; CDR3: CASSLALGRGRTETQYF; DNA: TGCGCCAGCAGCTTGGCATTGGGTCGCGGGCGTACAGAGACCCAGTACTTC
size: .; J: TRBJ1-5; V: TRBV5-6; D: .; CDR3: CASSPRGGQPQHF; DNA: TGTGCCAGCAGCCCGCGAGGGGGACAGCCCCAGCATTTT
size: .; J: TRBJ1-2; V: TRBV11-2; D: TRBD1; CDR3: CASSLGQGNYGYTF; DNA: TGTGCCAGCAGCTTAGGACAGGGGAACTATGGCTACACCTTC
size: .; J: TRBJ1-3; V: TRBV2; D: .; CDR3: CASRPNPGSGNTIYF; DNA: TGTGCCAGCAGACCCAACCCGGGCTCTGGAAACACCATATATTTT
size: once; J: TRBJ1-4; V: TRBV6-6; D: TRBD1; CDR3: CASLPGGLEKLFF; DNA: TGTGCCAGTCTCCCAGGGGGGCTTGAAAAACTGTTTTTT
size: .; J: TRBJ2-3; V: TRBV19; D: TRBD1; CDR3: CASSIGDRVTDTQYF; DNA: TGTGCCAGTAGTATAGGGGACAGGGTTACCGATACGCAGTATTTT
size: .; J: TRBJ2-1; V: TRBV25-1; D: .; CDR3: CASSETRQARGHEQFF; DNA: TGTGCCAGCAGTGAGACCCGACAGGCCCGGGGACATGAGCAGTTCTTC
size: .; J: TRBJ2-5; V: TRBV27; D: TRBD2; CDR3: CASSPPGLRLETQYF; DNA: TGTGCCAGCAGTCCCCCGGGACTACGTTTAGAGACCCAGTACTTC
size: .; J: TRBJ1-1; V: TRBV6-2/TRBV6-3; D: .; CDR3: CASSRLDPTGTFF; DNA: TGTGCCAGCAGTCGCCTGGATCCAACAGGGACTTTCTTT
size: .; J: TRBJ2-5; V: TRBV7-2; D: TRBD2; CDR3: CASSQSGREETQYF; DNA: TGTGCCAGCAGTCAAAGCGGGAGGGAAGAGACCCAGTACTTC
size: .; J: TRBJ2-1; V: TRBV7-2; D: TRBD2; CDR3: CASSSVAGGNNEQFF; DNA: TGTGCCAGCAGCTCCGTGGCGGGGGGAAACAATGAGCAGTTCTTC
size: once; J: TRBJ2-1; V: TRBV4-1; D: .; CDR3: CASSQDEGRGGKGNEQFF; DNA: TGCGCCAGCAGCCAAGATGAGGGCCGGGGAGGAAAGGGGAATGAGCAGTTCTTC
size: .; J: TRBJ2-1; V: TRBV5-6; D: TRBD2; CDR3: CASNRDYPNEQFF; DNA: TGTGCCAGCAATCGGGACTATCCAAATGAGCAGTTCTTC
size: .; J: TRBJ2-1; V: TRBV27; D: TRBD2; CDR3: CASSRPSLADNEQFF; DNA: TGTGCCAGCAGCCGACCATCACTAGCGGACAATGAGCAGTTCTTC
size: .; J: TRBJ2-2; V: TRBV7-2; D: .; CDR3: CASSLLSSPNTGELFF; DNA: TGTGCCAGCAGCTTATTATCCAGTCCGAACACCGGGGAGCTGTTTTTT
size: .; J: TRBJ1-5; V: TRBV12-5; D: .; CDR3: CASGLTRGSLGNQPQHF; DNA: TGTGCTAGTGGTTTGACCAGGGGATCTCTGGGCAATCAGCCCCAGCATTTT
size: .; J: TRBJ2-5; V: TRBV5-1; D: TRBD2; CDR3: CASSLIAGEGETQYF; DNA: TGCGCCAGCAGCTTGATAGCGGGAGAAGGGGAGACCCAGTACTTC
size: .; J: TRBJ2-6; V: TRBV27; D: .; CDR3: CASSPTGGPSGANVLTF; DNA: TGTGCCAGCAGTCCCACGGGGGGCCCCTCTGGGGCCAACGTCCTGACTTTC
size: once; J: TRBJ1-4; V: TRBV19; D: TRBD1; CDR3: CASSTPPGGIAKLFF; DNA: TGTGCCAGTAGTACCCCGCCAGGGGGCATCGCGAAACTGTTTTTT